Listed here is a single TCR beta chain. This clonotype was observed a handful of times. Its antigen specificity is not known. Qualities for individual bases were not recorded, and no much larger clone is one base off. This sample was taken from a study of spatial heterogeneity in lung cancer (dated by TCRdb to between 2018 and 2021). Broadly, across the study: Beta-chain transcripts were consistently detected in greater numbers than alpha-chain transcripts, which likely reflected higher beta-chain transcript abundance. Both alpha and beta chains were TCR-sequenced in samples taken at surgery, namely 220 tumor regions, 64 matched nontumor lung samples and 45 to 60 PBMC samples. In the raw uncorrected reads, each unique combination of TCR and UMI appeared more than ten times on average. The study linked features of the TCR repertoire to counts of nonsynonymous mutations, which were determined by whole-exome sequencing of tumor tissue. TCR alpha and beta repertoires were quantitatively compared across multiple tumor regions, matched nontumor lung and blood in non-small cell lung cancer. What the study reported, not specific to this receptor: Ubiquitous expanded tumor TCRs showed up in blood more often at tumor resection than at routine follow-up. Confirming at a functional level the hypothesis that regional TCRs recognize regional mutations was considered to require additional single-cell paired TCR alpha and beta sequencing.

The library was obtained by 5' RACE. Sequencing relied on a NextSeq 500. In the TCR library protocol, a unique molecular identifier was attached to each TCR cDNA molecule so that PCR and sequencing errors could be corrected. In the paper's pipeline: Decombinator tools were used for TCR identification, UMI-based error correction and CDR3 extraction. Expanded TCRs were defined as those above a frequency of 2 per 1,000, corresponding to the top 1% of the tumor frequency distribution. Renyi diversity was computed with the R vegan package after each repertoire had been subsampled 100 times to 5,000 TCRs. To build CDR3 similarity networks, amino acid triplet string-kernel similarity was used, and CDR3s were connected when their pairwise similarity was above 0.82. TCRdb trimmed public reads at Q25 via fastp, called clones via MiXCR and kept in-frame beta chains. Rows with one shared CDR3 protein collapse into an entry with the most common genes and DNA. These V and J calls derive from TCRdb rather than the authors' analysis. The sample contains 50,000 to 65,000 distinct CDR3 sequences, less than 10% of them found a single time. The ten largest make up about 15% of the sample.

This specimen's time point label, interpreted: sample taken at primary tumor resection. For TCR sequencing, whole RNA was extracted from tumor and nontumor lung tissue, or from cryopreserved PBMC samples, and no cell sorting was done. Samples were obtained from 72 patients with early-stage, untreated non-small cell lung cancer from the lung TRACERx cohort. Only patients for whom sufficient RNA was available from at least two tumor regions were selected for TCR sequencing. This receptor was taken from a female donor with early-stage non-small cell lung cancer. Sequenced material: PBMCs, taken at surgery.

The nucleotides are TGTGCCAGCACCCCTGGGCAGCCCCAGCATTTT. Its translation is CASTPGQPQHF. The chain is encoded by TRBV12-3 or TRBV12-4 joined to TRBJ1-5; too little of a D gene remains to name it. The junction carries 8 bases between V and J, which are trimmed by 7 bases and 7 bases respectively. The CDR3 measures 11 amino acids from cysteine to phenylalanine. Only the CDR3 portion is preserved as DNA: 33 bases, with reading frame beginning at the first base.